This is a list of T cell receptor beta chains from one sample in a study of blood T cell repertoires in COVID-19. The repertoire was sequenced with immunoSEQ multiplex PCR; TCRdb's copy has only in-frame clones and lacks some. The table has 250,000 or so clones, more than 65% seen once. The sequencing input was PBMCs or T cells enriched from blood (not recorded which). The source of these receptors is a man over 45 who had recovered from COVID-19. CDR3s include the opening cysteine and the closing phenylalanine or tryptophan. The D gene is left open where the match is weak. Size tells how often a clone was seen (once, few, many) or the class of an expanded clone, and some rows leave it out.

abundance	v_gene	d_gene	j_gene	CDR3aa	CDR3nt
NA	TRBV19	NA	TRBJ1-4	CASSTVALVATNEKLFF	TGTGCCAGTAGTACCGTCGCTCTAGTTGCAACTAATGAAAAACTGTTTTTT
once	TRBV25-1	NA	TRBJ1-1	CASGGLAEAFF	TGTGCCAGCGGGGGGTTGGCTGAAGCTTTCTTT
NA	TRBV28	TRBD2	TRBJ2-7	CASTMGLAGYYEQYF	TGTGCCAGCACCATGGGACTAGCGGGATATTACGAGCAGTACTTC
NA	TRBV7-9	TRBD1	TRBJ2-5	CASSPRTRTGRETQYF	TGTGCCAGCAGCCCCAGGACAAGGACAGGACGAGAGACCCAGTACTTC
NA	TRBV5-1	TRBD1	TRBJ1-1	CASSQGQGASTEAFF	TGCGCCAGCAGCCAGGGACAGGGGGCGAGCACTGAAGCTTTCTTT
NA	TRBV21-1	NA	TRBJ1-4	CASMGDRGGNEKLFF	TGTGCCAGCATGGGGGACAGGGGCGGTAATGAAAAACTGTTTTTT
NA	TRBV12-5	NA	TRBJ2-3	CASGFSGVTDTQYF	TGTGCTAGTGGTTTTTCGGGGGTCACAGATACGCAGTATTTT
NA	TRBV18	TRBD1	TRBJ1-1	CASSPLPTGWANTEAFF	TGTGCCAGCTCACCCCTGCCGACAGGGTGGGCTAACACTGAAGCTTTCTTT
NA	TRBV2	NA	TRBJ1-3	CASSEYSGSGNTIYF	TGTGCCAGCAGTGAATACAGCGGCTCTGGAAACACCATATATTTT
NA	TRBV12-5	NA	TRBJ2-4	CASGRVRAKNIQYF	TGTGCTAGTGGTCGGGTCCGAGCCAAAAACATTCAGTACTTC
NA	TRBV14	TRBD2	TRBJ2-5	CASTRGSWETQYF	TGTGCCAGCACCCGCGGGAGCTGGGAGACCCAGTACTTC
NA	TRBV25-1	NA	TRBJ2-5	CASSEYNQETQYF	TGTGCCAGCAGTGAATATAACCAAGAGACCCAGTACTTC
NA	TRBV5-1	NA	TRBJ2-5	CASSFRQQETQYF	TGCGCCAGCAGCTTTAGACAGCAAGAGACCCAGTACTTC
NA	TRBV21-1	NA	TRBJ2-5	CASSIQRLRETQYF	TGTGCCAGCAGCATCCAAAGACTTCGGGAGACCCAGTACTTC
NA	TRBV6-2/TRBV6-3	NA	TRBJ1-5	CASSYLRGNQPQHF	TGTGCCAGCAGTTACTTGCGAGGCAATCAGCCCCAGCATTTT
NA	TRBV20-1	TRBD1	TRBJ2-5	CSASQGQAQETQYF	TGCAGTGCTAGTCAGGGACAGGCGCAAGAGACCCAGTACTTC
few	TRBV5-6	TRBD1	TRBJ2-7	CASSSGTGGYEQYF	TGTGCCAGCAGCTCCGGGACAGGGGGCTACGAGCAGTACTTC
NA	TRBV29-1	NA	TRBJ2-1	CSIRRDREREGLWMGYNEQFF	TGCAGCATCCGCCGGGACAGGGAGCGGGAGGGCCTCTGGATGGGTTACAATGAGCAGTTCTTC
NA	TRBV27	NA	TRBJ1-2	CASSLSYRANYGYTF	TGTGCCAGCAGTTTATCGTACAGGGCTAACTATGGCTACACCTTC
NA	TRBV18	NA	TRBJ2-3	CASSPLGGASTDTQYF	TGTGCCAGCTCACCACTGGGGGGGGCTAGCACAGATACGCAGTATTTT
NA	TRBV12-3/TRBV12-4	NA	TRBJ2-7	CASSAGTSYEQYF	TGTGCCAGCAGTGCGGGAACATCCTACGAGCAGTACTTC
NA	TRBV7-9	NA	TRBJ1-4	CASSLGSGLLRELFF	TGTGCCAGCAGCTTAGGGTCAGGATTGCTAAGAGAACTGTTTTTT
NA	TRBV7-9	NA	TRBJ1-2	CASSLGSRGRANYGYTF	TGTGCCAGCAGCTTAGGATCCAGGGGCCGAGCTAACTATGGCTACACCTTC
NA	TRBV19	NA	TRBJ1-3	CASSPYPGNTIYF	TGTGCCAGTAGTCCCTATCCGGGAAACACCATATATTTT
few	TRBV7-2	TRBD1	TRBJ2-5	CASSHVPGQGETQYF	TGTGCCAGCAGCCACGTCCCGGGACAGGGAGAGACCCAGTACTTC
NA	TRBV11-3	NA	TRBJ2-7	CASSFGGQAYEQYF	TGTGCCAGCAGCTTTGGGGGACAAGCCTACGAGCAGTACTTC
NA	TRBV6-2/TRBV6-3	NA	TRBJ2-1	CASSYSISRGSYNEQFF	TGTGCCAGCAGTTACTCGATCTCAAGAGGATCCTACAATGAGCAGTTCTTC
NA	TRBV14	NA	TRBJ2-3	CASSQDLAFGDTQYF	TGTGCCAGCAGCCAAGATCTGGCTTTCGGGGATACGCAGTATTTT
NA	TRBV2	TRBD1	TRBJ1-6	CASIRTGLNSPLHF	TGTGCCAGCATCCGGACAGGTCTTAATTCACCCCTCCACTTT
NA	TRBV4-1	NA	TRBJ2-5	CASSQARPGGLRETQYF	TGCGCCAGCAGCCAAGCCCGCCCCGGGGGACTCCGGGAGACCCAGTACTTC
NA	TRBV11-2	NA	TRBJ1-1	CASSPVIGVAFF	TGTGCCAGCAGCCCCGTGATAGGGGTAGCTTTCTTT
NA	TRBV7-9	TRBD1	TRBJ2-2	CASRHRGPQAGELFF	TGTGCCAGCAGACACAGGGGTCCTCAGGCCGGGGAGCTGTTTTTT
NA	TRBV5-1	NA	TRBJ1-2	CASSLSGAGGYTF	TGCGCCAGCAGCTTGTCCGGGGCGGGGGGCTACACCTTC
NA	TRBV29-1	NA	TRBJ1-2	CSVDGARAGGYTF	TGCAGCGTTGATGGGGCCAGGGCGGGAGGCTACACCTTC
once	TRBV7-3	TRBD1	TRBJ2-7	CASSSGQGVEQYF	TGTGCCAGCAGCTCGGGACAGGGGGTCGAGCAGTACTTC
once	TRBV30	TRBD1	TRBJ1-2	CAWTLLGQGGGWGYTF	TGTGCCTGGACCCTACTAGGACAGGGCGGTGGCTGGGGCTACACCTTC
NA	TRBV2	TRBD1	TRBJ1-5	CASNDRALLNQPQHF	TGTGCCAGCAATGACAGGGCCTTGCTAAATCAGCCCCAGCATTTT
NA	TRBV10-3	NA	TRBJ1-1	CAISDGGAMNTEAFF	TGTGCCATCAGTGATGGTGGGGCCATGAACACTGAAGCTTTCTTT
NA	TRBV7-6	TRBD1	TRBJ2-7	CASSLVSDRAYEQYF	TGTGCCAGCAGCTTAGTCTCCGACAGGGCCTACGAGCAGTACTTC
NA	TRBV2	NA	TRBJ1-5	CASRNGVQPNQPQHF	TGTGCCAGCCGAAACGGGGTGCAACCCAATCAGCCCCAGCATTTT
NA	TRBV27	NA	TRBJ2-3	CASRKGGTDTQYF	TGTGCCAGCAGGAAAGGAGGCACAGATACGCAGTATTTT
NA	TRBV10-3	NA	TRBJ1-5	CAISERGGQTFNQPQHF	TGTGCCATCAGTGAGAGGGGGGGGCAGACCTTCAATCAGCCCCAGCATTTT
NA	TRBV20-1	NA	TRBJ1-1	CSANRDTEAFF	TGCAGTGCAAACAGGGACACTGAAGCTTTCTTT
NA	TRBV27	NA	TRBJ1-1	CASSLVPGWRSTEAFF	TGTGCCAGCAGTTTAGTCCCCGGGTGGCGAAGCACTGAAGCTTTCTTT
NA	TRBV28	TRBD1	TRBJ1-6	CASSTPGTGLSPLHF	TGTGCCAGCAGTACCCCCGGGACAGGGCTGTCACCCCTCCACTTT
NA	TRBV6-5	NA	TRBJ1-6	CASSYSGPYNSPLHF	TGTGCCAGCAGTTACTCGGGCCCCTATAATTCACCCCTCCACTTT
NA	TRBV6-4	NA	TRBJ2-2	CASSLGVGTGELFF	TGTGCCAGCAGTCTCGGAGTGGGCACCGGGGAGCTGTTTTTT
NA	TRBV10-3	NA	TRBJ1-5	CAISESGGGNQPQHF	TGTGCCATCAGTGAGTCAGGGGGAGGGAATCAGCCCCAGCATTTT
once	TRBV27	TRBD1	TRBJ1-3	CASSLSSPGGFGNTIYF	TGTGCCAGCAGTTTATCGTCTCCAGGGGGCTTTGGAAACACCATATATTTT
NA	TRBV2	NA	TRBJ2-2	CASSAQGNTGELFF	TGTGCCAGCAGTGCACAGGGTAACACCGGGGAGCTGTTTTTT